Listed below are T cell receptor beta chains from one sample, sequenced in a study of cytomegalovirus exposure and HLA in healthy donors. The method was immunoSEQ multiplex PCR; TCRdb's version includes in-frame clones alone and lacks a portion of them. The data contain more than 150,000 clones, over 75% of them seen just once; the ten biggest clones take up 1%. The specimen was PBMCs. These receptors originate from a woman aged 50 to 65 in good health and CMV-seropositive. The CDR3 runs from the conserved cysteine through the conserved F or W. D genes are given only for firm matches. The size field is filled for only some rows; it gives once, few, many or a size class.

>TRBJ2-3|-|-|TRBV5-1
TGCGCCAGCAGCTTGGCCGGAGAAGATACGCAGTATTTT
CASSLAGEDTQYF
>TRBJ2-3|TRBD1|few|TRBV11-1
TGTGCCAGCACCACCATCCCGGGACAGGCCACAGATACGCAGTATTTT
CASTTIPGQATDTQYF
>TRBJ2-4|-|-|TRBV6-6
TGTGCCAGCCACAGTACAAACATTCAGTACTTC
CASHSTNIQYF
>TRBJ2-5|TRBD2|-|TRBV27
TGTGCCAGCAGTTTCGGCGGGAGGGCCCGGGAGACCCAGTACTTC
CASSFGGRARETQYF
>TRBJ2-5|-|-|TRBV7-9
TGTGCCAGCAGCTTCAAGGCGGGGGCCATAAAAATTCAAGAGACCCAGTACTTC
CASSFKAGAIKIQETQYF
>TRBJ1-2|TRBD1|-|TRBV10-3
TGTGCCATCAGGTCAACAGGGGGCTTTAACTATGGCTACACCTTC
CAIRSTGGFNYGYTF
>TRBJ2-7|TRBD2|-|TRBV19
TGTGCCAGTAGTATGGGAGGGTTTTCCTACGAGCAGTACTTC
CASSMGGFSYEQYF
>TRBJ1-1|-|-|TRBV9
TGTGCCAGCAGCGTCGGGGAGGGGAACACTGAAGCTTTCTTT
CASSVGEGNTEAFF
>TRBJ2-5|TRBD2|-|TRBV10-3
TGTGCCATCAGTGTGGTAGCGGGTACCCAAGAGACCCAGTACTTC
CAISVVAGTQETQYF
>TRBJ2-1|TRBD2|-|TRBV7-7
TGTGCTAGCAGCCCTACCTCAGCGGGAGAGCAGTTCTTC
CASSPTSAGEQFF
>TRBJ2-3|-|-|TRBV19
TGTGCCAGTAGTAGCAGGGCTATCACAGATACGCAGTATTTT
CASSSRAITDTQYF
>TRBJ1-1|-|-|TRBV7-9
TGTTCCAGCAGCGAACAAGGTACAGTGAACACTGAAGCTTTCTTT
CSSSEQGTVNTEAFF
>TRBJ1-4|-|-|TRBV5-1
TGCGCCAGCAGCGCAGGACAGTCAACTAATGAAAAACTGTTTTTT
CASSAGQSTNEKLFF
>TRBJ1-5|-|-|TRBV27
TGTGCCAGCAGTTTATGGGGCGTTGGCAATCAGCCCCAGCATTTT
CASSLWGVGNQPQHF
>TRBJ1-1|TRBD1|-|TRBV28
TGTGCCAGCAGTTTCGCCGGACAGGTATTGGCGGCTTTCTTT
CASSFAGQVLAAFF
>TRBJ2-1|TRBD2|-|TRBV14
TGTGCCAGCAGCCAAGCAAGCGGGAGAAAGACTGAGCAGTTCTTC
CASSQASGRKTEQFF
>TRBJ1-2|TRBD1|-|TRBV20-1
TGCAGTAAAAGGACAGGGGAGGGCTACACCTTC
CSKRTGEGYTF
>TRBJ2-7|TRBD1|-|TRBV28
TGTGCCAGCAGTCTGGGGGACAGGGAGGCACACGAGCAGTACTTC
CASSLGDREAHEQYF
>TRBJ1-1|-|-|TRBV5-4
TGTGCCAGCAGCTTGGCCGAGAGGGCTAACACTGAAGCTTTCTTT
CASSLAERANTEAFF
>TRBJ2-1|TRBD2|-|TRBV2
TGTGCCAGCAGTGATATCACTAGCGGGGCAAATGAGCAGTTCTTC
CASSDITSGANEQFF
>TRBJ2-1|TRBD1|-|TRBV19
TGTGCCAGTAGTAAAGACAGGGGGTACAATGAGCAGTTCTTC
CASSKDRGYNEQFF
>TRBJ2-3|-|-|TRBV7-2
TGTGCCAGCAGACAGGGTCCTACCACAGATACGCAGTATTTT
CASRQGPTTDTQYF
>TRBJ1-1|TRBD1|-|TRBV5-1
TGCGCCAGCAGCCATGAACCGGGACAGGGGAACACTGAAGCTTTCTTT
CASSHEPGQGNTEAFF
>TRBJ1-3|-|-|TRBV7-9
TGTGCCAGCAGCTGGTACTCAAACTCTGGAAACACCATATATTTT
CASSWYSNSGNTIYF
>TRBJ2-1|TRBD2|few|TRBV7-2
TGTGCCAGCAGCTTCCGGGGCGGGGGGAGCTCCTACAATGAGCAGTTCTTC
CASSFRGGGSSYNEQFF
>TRBJ2-1|-|-|TRBV28
TGTGCCAGCAGTTTCAACGTTAGAATCGGTAAATTGGACAATGAGCAGTTCTTC
CASSFNVRIGKLDNEQFF
>TRBJ2-5|-|once|TRBV7-9
TGTTCCAGCAGCCCAGGACCGGGGGAGACCCAGTACTTC
CSSSPGPGETQYF
>TRBJ1-1|-|-|TRBV7-2
TGTGCCAGCAGCTATGGGGGGATGAACACTGAAGCTTTCTTT
CASSYGGMNTEAFF
>TRBJ2-1|TRBD2|few|TRBV10-3
TGTGCCATCAGGGCCGGGACTAGCGTTTACAATGAGCAGTTCTTC
CAIRAGTSVYNEQFF
>TRBJ2-7|-|-|TRBV30
TGTGCCTGGAGTGTAGGGGTGGTAAACGAGCAGTACTTC
CAWSVGVVNEQYF
>TRBJ2-3|-|-|TRBV4-1
TGCGCCAGCAGCCAAGAGACTCTTAGCACAGATACGCAGTATTTT
CASSQETLSTDTQYF
>TRBJ1-5|-|-|TRBV29-1
TGCAGCGTAAGCGGGACCTATAGCAATCAGCCCCAGCATTTT
CSVSGTYSNQPQHF
>TRBJ1-2|-|-|TRBV7-2
TGTGCCAGCAGCTTTTACCATGCCCCCGGAGAAGGCTACACCTTC
CASSFYHAPGEGYTF
>TRBJ2-6|-|-|TRBV11-2
TGTGCCAGCAGCTTAGCGGCAGGCCTCTCTGGGGCCAACGTCCTGACTTTC
CASSLAAGLSGANVLTF
>TRBJ1-2|TRBD1|-|TRBV7-2
TGTGCCAGCAGCAAATATCCCGGACAGGCTACCTATGGCTACACCTTC
CASSKYPGQATYGYTF
>TRBJ1-3|TRBD1|-|TRBV7-6
TGTGCCAGCAGCGCGACAGGGAACTCTGGAAACACCATATATTTT
CASSATGNSGNTIYF
>TRBJ2-7|TRBD2|-|TRBV7-6
TGTGCCAGCAGCTTTTTAGCGGGAGGGTGGTACGAGCAGTACTTC
CASSFLAGGWYEQYF
>TRBJ1-2|TRBD1|-|TRBV30
TGTGCCTGGAGTGGATTGGGGACAGACCGACCGAAAAACTATGGCTACACCTTC
CAWSGLGTDRPKNYGYTF
>TRBJ2-1|-|-|TRBV30
TGTGCCCTAAGTTTGGGTAGCCCCTACAATGAGCAGTTCTTC
CALSLGSPYNEQFF
>TRBJ2-7|-|-|TRBV13
TGTGCCAGCAGCTTACGGGGTTACGAGCAGTACTTC
CASSLRGYEQYF
>TRBJ1-2|-|few|TRBV2
TGTGCCAGCATGTTCGGGGACTATGGCTACACCTTC
CASMFGDYGYTF
>TRBJ1-5|TRBD1|few|TRBV6-6
TGTGCCAGCAGAACTAACAGGGGGGGCCAGCCCCAGCATTTT
CASRTNRGGQPQHF
>TRBJ1-1|TRBD1|-|TRBV5-5
TGTGCCAGCAGCTTAGAAGGGGGCGGAGGTTTTACTGAAGCTTTCTTT
CASSLEGGGGFTEAFF
>TRBJ2-2|TRBD1|-|TRBV2
TGTGCCAGCAGAGAGAGGGACAGCTACACCGGGGAGCTGTTTTTT
CASRERDSYTGELFF
>TRBJ1-4|-|-|TRBV5-4
TGTGCCAGCAGCTTATTTGAGGAGCGGGGGGCAGCTAGTGAAAAACTGTTTTTT
CASSLFEERGAASEKLFF
>TRBJ2-1|TRBD2|-|TRBV19
TGTGCCAGTAGCCCGGCGGGACTAGCGGAGGGTTCCTACAATGAGCAGTTCTTC
CASSPAGLAEGSYNEQFF
>TRBJ1-6|TRBD1|-|TRBV6-5
TGTGCCAGCAGTTACACCCCGACAGGGGAGAATTCACCCCTCCACTTT
CASSYTPTGENSPLHF
>TRBJ2-3|TRBD2|-|TRBV4-1
TGCGCCAGCAGCCAACACGGGGGGGGCACAGATACGCAGTATTTT
CASSQHGGGTDTQYF